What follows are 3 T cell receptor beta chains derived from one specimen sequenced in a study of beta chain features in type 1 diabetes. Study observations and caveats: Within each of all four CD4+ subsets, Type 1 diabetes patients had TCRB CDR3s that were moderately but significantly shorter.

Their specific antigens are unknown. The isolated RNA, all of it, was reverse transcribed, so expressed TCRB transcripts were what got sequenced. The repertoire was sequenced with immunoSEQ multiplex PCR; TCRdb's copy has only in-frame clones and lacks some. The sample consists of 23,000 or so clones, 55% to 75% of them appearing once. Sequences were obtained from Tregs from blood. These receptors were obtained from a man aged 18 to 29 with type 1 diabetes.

This CDR3 is CAWGDRDRGYEQYF. DNA of the CDR3: TGTGCCTGGGGGGACAGGGACAGGGGTTACGAGCAGTACTTC. The chain uses TRBV30 and TRBJ2-7, with 10 positions matching TRBD1. The CDR3 runs to 14 residues. The germline CDR1 and CDR2 sequences are GTSNPN and SVGIG (reference sequence). V shed 5 bases, J shed 4 bases, and the junction held 8 bases outside the gene matches.

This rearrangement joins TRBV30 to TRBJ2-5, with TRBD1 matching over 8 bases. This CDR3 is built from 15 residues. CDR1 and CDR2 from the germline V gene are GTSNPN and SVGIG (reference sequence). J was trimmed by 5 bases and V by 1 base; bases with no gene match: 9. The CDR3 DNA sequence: TGTGCCTGGAGTGACATGGCAGGGGGCAGGGAGACCCAGTACTTC. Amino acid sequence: CAWSDMAGGRETQYF.

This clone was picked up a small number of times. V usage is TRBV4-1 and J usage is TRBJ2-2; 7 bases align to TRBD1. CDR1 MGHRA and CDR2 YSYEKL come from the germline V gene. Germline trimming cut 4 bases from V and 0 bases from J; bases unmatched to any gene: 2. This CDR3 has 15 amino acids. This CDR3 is CASSRGTANTGELFF. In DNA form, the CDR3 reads TGCGCCAGCAGCCGAGGGACAGCGAACACCGGGGAGCTGTTTTTT.